This TCR beta chain was profiled in a study of lymphopenia after photon versus proton radiotherapy. TCRdb's table, derived via immunoSEQ multiplex PCR, lists solely in-frame clones and lacks some. This table holds around 30,000 clones, about 88% found once. In germline, CDR1 is SQVTM, CDR2 ANQGSEA. The V gene lost 4 bases and the J gene lost 0 bases, with 6 bases spanning the gap. This CDR3 contains 13 residues. This specimen was peripheral blood, taken from a patient treated with proton-based radiotherapy. The chain employs TRBV29-1 and TRBJ2-2; D gene ambiguous. The receptor comes from a woman in her 70s with pancreatic cancer. Some clones in this sample may be carry-over from other donors' samples. The CDR3 is CSVARANTGELFF. Here the CDR3 DNA reads TGCAGCGTTGCTAGGGCGAACACCGGGGAGCTGTTTTTT.